This TCR beta chain came from a study of T cells in Graves' hyperthyroidism and ophthalmopathy. The study's findings and limits: The model predicted ophthalmopathy a median about 6.6 months before onset. Blood also carried most thyroid clonotypes expanded above 0.001.

This clonotype came up once. What it recognizes is unknown. Amplified TCR beta CDR3 regions came from RNA transcripts. The HTBI primer set served for first-round RT-PCR of the TCR CDR3. TCRdb re-called the multiplex PCR reads with MiXCR, one entry per CDR3 protein. The sample consists of around 350,000 distinct CDR3 sequences, 13% to 15% of them appearing once. The sequence derives from a woman in her 30s with Graves' ophthalmopathy. The source material was blood.

CDR3 sequence (DNA): TGTGCCACCAGCAGAGAAGGGCGGGATCAAAACATTCAGTACTTC. Residues: CATSREGRDQNIQYF. V gene TRBV15 combines with J gene TRBJ2-4, with D possibly being TRBD2 (6 bases). The germline V gene has CDR1 LNHNV and CDR2 YYDKDF (reference sequence). The CDR3 has 15 amino acids. The V end was cut by 0 bases, the J end by 5 bases, with 11 bases between.